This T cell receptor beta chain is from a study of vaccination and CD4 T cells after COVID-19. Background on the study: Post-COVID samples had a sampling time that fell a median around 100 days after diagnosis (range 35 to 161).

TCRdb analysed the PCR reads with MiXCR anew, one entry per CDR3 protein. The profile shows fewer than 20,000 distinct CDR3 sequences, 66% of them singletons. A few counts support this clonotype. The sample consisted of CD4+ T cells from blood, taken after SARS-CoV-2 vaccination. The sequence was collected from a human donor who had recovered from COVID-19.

The CDR3 sequence: CSARDPGGRETQYF. The CDR3 DNA is TGCAGTGCTAGAGATCCTGGGGGACGAGAGACCCAGTACTTC. This chain connects TRBV20-1 to TRBJ2-5; D could derive from TRBD1 or TRBD2 (5 bases each). V was clipped by 0 bases and J by 4 bases, with 12 bases between them. The CDR3 runs 14 residues. Germline V gives CDR1 DFQATT, CDR2 SNEGSKA (reference sequence).